A single sample gave rise to the 18 T cell receptor beta chains below, sequenced in a study of response to subunit inactivated influenza vaccine. Each CDR3 protein gets one entry after TCRdb re-called the RT-PCR reads with MiXCR. The profile shows some 800,000 distinct CDR3 sequences, 21% of them singletons. Sequencing was performed on PBMCs from blood, taken less than 6 days after vaccination. These receptors were obtained from a man between 45 and 60 years old who received an inactivated influenza vaccine.

This clonotype occurred many times. The chain couples TRBV29-1 to TRBJ2-5, with D unresolved. V dropped 4 bases and J dropped 4 bases, with 4 bases sitting between them. The CDR3 covers 10 residues. From germline, CDR1 is SQVTM and CDR2 ANQGSEA. The CDR3 DNA sequence: TGCAGCGTTGGCGGAGAGACCCAGTACTTC. This sequence encodes CSVGGETQYF.

The CDR3 DNA is TGTGCCAGCAGCGTGGGGAGCGGGAGGGCCTACAATGAGCAGTTCTTC. Its protein is CASSVGSGRAYNEQFF. V gene TRBV9 combines with J gene TRBJ2-1; the match to TRBD2 covers 10 bases. Trimming removed 2 bases from V and 2 bases from J; junction bases left unmatched: 4. The CDR3 covers 16 residues. Germline CDR1 is SGDLS and CDR2 is YYNGEE. Filled out from reference TRBV9 and TRBJ2-1, the complete variable domain reads DSGVTQTPKHLITATGQRVTLRCSPRSGDLSVYWYQQSLDQGLQFLIQYYNGEERAKGNILERFSAQQFPDLHSELNLSSLELGDSALYFCASSVGSGRAYNEQFFGPGTRLTVL.

CDR3 protein: CSVVRTSEGTQYF. CDR3 bases: TGCAGCGTTGTTCGGACTAGTGAGGGTACGCAGTATTTT. The genes are TRBV29-1 and TRBJ2-3; 7 bases map to TRBD2. Germline values: CDR1 SQVTM, CDR2 ANQGSEA. V trimming: 4 bases; J trimming: 8 bases; junction bases outside the gene matches: 9. This CDR3 spans 13 amino acids.

The sample holds a few counts of this clonotype. This sequence joins TRBV20-1 and TRBJ2-2; 7 bases line up with TRBD2. Germline CDR1 and CDR2: DFQATT and SNEGSKA (reference sequence). The V segment lost 4 bases and the J segment 0 bases; nucleotides outside the gene matches: 2. The CDR3 sequence is 14 residues long. CDR3 DNA: TGCAGTGCTAACGCGGGGGCGAACACCGGGGAGCTGTTTTTT. Its protein is CSANAGANTGELFF.

This clonotype appeared a few times. J is TRBJ1-1 and V is TRBV7-8, with TRBD1 as a possible D gene (6 bases). The CDR3 sequence is 13 residues long. V dropped 8 bases and J dropped 3 bases, with 13 bases sitting between them. CDR1 SGHVS and CDR2 FQNEAQ come from the germline V gene. The chain's CDR3 is CASQGPIDTEAFF. The CDR3 nucleotides are TGTGCCAGCCAGGGGCCTATCGACACTGAAGCTTTCTTT. Looking up the rest from reference TRBV7-8 and TRBJ1-1 gives the full variable domain: GAGVSQSPRYKVAKRGQDVALRCDPISGHVSLFWYQQALGQGPEFLTYFQNEAQLDKSGLPSDRFFAERPEGSVSTLKIQRTQQEDSAVYLCASQGPIDTEAFFGQGTRLTVV.

The rearrangement uses TRBV6-1 and TRBJ2-1, with 13 bases fitting TRBD2. The V gene's germline CDR1 is MNHNS and CDR2 SASEGT. The trim removed 6 bases at V and 5 bases at J, leaving 4 bases unmatched. This CDR3 region has 15 residues. CDR3 in amino acids: CASRELAGGNNEQFF. The CDR3 DNA is TGTGCCAGCAGGGAACTAGCGGGAGGGAACAATGAGCAGTTCTTC.

This clonotype has only a few counts. The rearrangement joins TRBV4-2 to TRBJ2-5; 10 nucleotides match TRBD2. Germline CDR1 LGHNA, CDR2 YNFKEQ. V dropped 0 bases and J dropped 1; count of bases not matched to a gene: 14. This CDR3 has 20 residues. The CDR3 is CASSQDLRGLARGGQETQYF. The CDR3 DNA reads as TGTGCCAGCAGCCAAGATCTAAGGGGACTAGCGAGAGGTGGCCAAGAGACCCAGTACTTC.

This clonotype was counted many times. This chain links TRBV7-8 with TRBJ1-5; weak D call: TRBD1 (5 bases). The germline gives CDR1 SGHVS, CDR2 FQNEAQ. The V gene lost 5 bases and the J gene lost 0 bases, with 11 bases spanning the gap. There are 15 residues in the CDR3. The CDR3 bases are TGTGCCAGCAGCCCAGGGTCAGGTAGCAATCAGCCCCAGCATTTT. It encodes CASSPGSGSNQPQHF.

This clonotype was detected a few times. CDR3 nucleotide sequence: TGTGCCAGCACCACAGTGAACTCTGGGGCCAACGTCCTGACTTTC. Translated, it gives CASTTVNSGANVLTF. The J gene is TRBJ2-6, the V gene TRBV28, with D uncertain. The length of the CDR3 is 15 residues. V was clipped by 7 bases and J by 0 bases, with 10 bases between them. CDR1 is MDHEN and CDR2 is SYDVKM in the germline V gene.

The chain carries TRBV20-1 and TRBJ1-6; possible D gene TRBD1, 5 bases. Trimming shortened V by 4 bases and J by 7 bases, and 14 bases separated the two germline ends. Germline CDR1 is DFQATT and CDR2 is SNEGSKA (reference sequence). The CDR3 contains 14 residues. Here the CDR3 DNA reads TGCAGTGCTATTTCCGGGACCCAGAATTCACCCCTCCACTTT. Protein product: CSAISGTQNSPLHF.

The J gene is TRBJ1-5, the V gene TRBV7-2; no firm D call. V was pared by 1 base and J by 7 bases, with 5 bases between. There are 12 residues in the CDR3. Germline V gene sequence: CDR1 SGHTA, CDR2 FQGNSA. CDR3 DNA: TGTGCCAGCAGCTTAGATCGACAGCCCCAGCATTTT. Translating it yields CASSLDRQPQHF.

The chain recombines TRBV3-1 with TRBJ2-3; D gene ambiguous. Trimming removed 2 bases at V and 2 bases at J, with 11 bases between. Per germline, CDR1 LGHDT and CDR2 YNNKEL (reference sequence). The CDR3 sequence is 15 residues long. CDR3 nucleotides: TGTGCCAGCAGCCAATTGTCCGAAACCACAGATACGCAGTATTTT. This gives the protein CASSQLSETTDTQYF.

The chain joins TRBV3-1 to TRBJ2-5, with a tentative D call TRBD2 (6 bases). The ends were cut back, 0 bases at V and 1 base at J, with 9 bases in the middle. Per germline, CDR1 LGHDT and CDR2 YNNKEL (reference sequence). The CDR3 is made up of 15 amino acids. CDR3 sequence reads: CASSQDLGLQETQYF. In DNA, the CDR3 is TGTGCCAGCAGCCAAGATTTGGGACTCCAAGAGACCCAGTACTTC.

This clonotype appeared many times. This chain connects TRBV15 to TRBJ1-2; D remains ambiguous. Germline CDR1 reads LNHNV; CDR2 reads YYDKDF (reference sequence). CDR3 size: 14 residues. Trimming removed 1 base at V and 4 bases at J, with 10 bases between. This chain's CDR3 is CATSRASTLYGYTF. Written as DNA, the CDR3 is TGTGCCACCAGCAGAGCCTCTACACTCTATGGCTACACCTTC. Full variable domain (rest looked up from reference TRBV15 and TRBJ1-2): DAMVIQNPRYQVTQFGKPVTLSCSQTLNHNVMYWYQQKSSQAPKLLFHYYDKDFNNEADTPDNFQSRRPNTSFCFLDIRSPGLGDTAMYLCATSRASTLYGYTFGSGTRLTVV.

V gene TRBV5-1 combines with J gene TRBJ2-3; no clear D gene. V gave up 0 bases and J gave up 4 bases, with 9 bases separating them. The CDR3 covers 14 residues. The germline gives CDR1 SGHRS, CDR2 YFSETQ. The CDR3 nucleotides read TGCGCCAGCAGCTTGGGTGGAGATCCAGATACGCAGTATTTT. It translates to CASSLGGDPDTQYF.

The rearrangement uses TRBV20-1 and TRBJ2-7; 9 bases are a match to TRBD2. After removal of 6 bases from V and 7 bases from J, the junction contained 13 bases not matched to a gene. Germline loops: CDR1 DFQATT, CDR2 SNEGSKA (reference sequence). The CDR3 runs to 14 residues. In DNA form, the CDR3 reads TGCAGTGCAATTGGGACTAGCCCCGGGGAGGAGCAGTACTTC. Protein: CSAIGTSPGEEQYF.

This clonotype was detected a few times. This chain joins TRBV29-1 and TRBJ2-5; 7 positions agree with TRBD2. Looked up from germline, CDR1 is SQVTM and CDR2 is ANQGSEA. Losses at the gene ends were 7 bases for V and 4 bases for J; bases not matched to a gene: 15. The length of the CDR3 is 15 residues. The DNA for the CDR3 is TGCAGCGCCCTCCCCACTAGCGTCGTGGTAGAGACCCAGTACTTC. Encoded protein: CSALPTSVVVETQYF.

CDR3 nucleotide sequence: TGTGCCAGCAGCCTAGGACAGGGGGCGAGTTCTCTCTACGAGCAGTACTTC. Its translation: CASSLGQGASSLYEQYF. V gene TRBV7-6 combines with J gene TRBJ2-7, with 11 positions matching TRBD1. V was clipped by 5 bases and J by 3 bases; unmatched bases: 12. The germline V gene has CDR1 SGHVS and CDR2 FNYEAQ. The CDR3 is 17 residues long.